The present TCR beta chain was sequenced within a study of control samples from healthy donors and cancer patients. Assay used: immunoSEQ multiplex PCR; TCRdb lists only in-frame clones, some missing. The data contain about 150,000 clones, 93% of them seen just once; the ten biggest clones take up approximately 2.5%. The V gene's germline CDR1 is SGHDT and CDR2 YYEEEE. V was trimmed by 2 bases and J by 5 bases, leaving 5 bases between them. The CDR3 consists of 13 residues. Sequencing was performed on blood. This TCR came from a man between 45 and 60 years old in good health. V gene TRBV5-6 combines with J gene TRBJ2-6; D uncertain. CDR3 loop: CASSFSRANVLTF. CDR3 DNA sequence: TGTGCCAGCAGCTTCTCCAGGGCCAACGTCCTGACTTTC. The whole variable domain, filled in from reference TRBV5-6 and TRBJ2-6, reads DAGVTQSPTHLIKTRGQQVTLRCSPKSGHDTVSWYQQALGQGPQFIFQYYEEEERQRGNFPDRFSGHQFPNYSSELNVNALLLGDSALYLCASSFSRANVLTFGAGSRLTVL.